One TCR beta chain is described in this entry. The data were taken from a study of CD8 T cells in Susac syndrome. V lost 6 bases and J lost 4, with 9 bases in between. The CDR3 length is 12 residues. Germline assignment: CDR1 SEHNR and CDR2 FQNEAQ (reference sequence). A quantity of roughly 0.5 to 1 ug RNA underwent reverse transcription using random hexamers. Each CDR3 protein is one row after TCRdb ran MiXCR on the immunoSEQ multiplex PCR reads. The sample has about 57,000 distinct CDR3 sequences; 93% are singletons. V and J are TRBV7-9 and TRBJ2-5; D remains unclear. The receptor's source is a human donor with multiple sclerosis. The sample consisted of CD8+ T cells from PBMCs. The CDR3 nucleotides are TGTGCCAGCAGAGAAATTTTAGAGACCCAGTACTTC. Its translation is CASREILETQYF.